This T cell receptor beta chain was captured by sequencing in a study of cytomegalovirus exposure and HLA in healthy donors. Regarding the study as a whole: Presence/absence comparisons presumed near-even sequencing depth among donors.

Researchers ran the PCR with 60 Vbeta and 13 Jbeta primers. Sequencing used immunoSEQ multiplex PCR; TCRdb keeps in-frame clones, though not all of them. There are 130,000 to 150,000 clones in the sample; approximately 9% occur only once, and around 1.9% lies in the top ten. Concerning this clone: The antigen is undetermined.

There are 12 residues in the CDR3. V was trimmed by 7 bases and J by 7 bases, leaving 13 bases between them. CDR1 and CDR2 (germline): SQVTM, ANQGSEA. The chain employs TRBV29-1 and TRBJ1-4; D uncertain. The sequencing sample was made of PBMCs. This clonotype originated in a male donor in good health and CMV-seronegative. For the CDR3, the DNA is TGCAGCGCCGCGAGTACCGGTGAAAAACTGTTTTTT. It encodes CSAASTGEKLFF.